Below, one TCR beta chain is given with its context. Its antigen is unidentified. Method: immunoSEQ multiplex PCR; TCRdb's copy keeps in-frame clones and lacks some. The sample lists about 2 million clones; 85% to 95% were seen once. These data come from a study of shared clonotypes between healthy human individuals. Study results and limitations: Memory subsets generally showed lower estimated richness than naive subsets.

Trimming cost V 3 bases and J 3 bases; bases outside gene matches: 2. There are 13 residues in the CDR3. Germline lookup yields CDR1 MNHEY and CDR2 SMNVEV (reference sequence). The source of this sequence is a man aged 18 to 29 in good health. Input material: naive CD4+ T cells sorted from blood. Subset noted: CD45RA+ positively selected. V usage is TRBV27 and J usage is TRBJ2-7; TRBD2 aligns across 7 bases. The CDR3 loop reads CASSLGGYYEQYF. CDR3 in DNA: TGTGCCAGCAGTTTGGGGGGGTACTACGAGCAGTACTTC.